This TCR beta chain was sequenced for a study of blood T cell repertoires in COVID-19. Study at large: From the United States, Italy and Spain came samples of acute and convalescent COVID-19. PBMCs, B-cell-depleted T cells, or T cells were the source of the cDNA or gDNA that made up the material.

Original analysis: The authors estimated nucleated cell counts from reference gene primer amplification. The protocol was immunoSEQ multiplex PCR, while the TCRdb copy is restricted to in-frame clones and leaves out a portion. V and J calls and clone size are copied from that table; D and trimming were computed from the DNA. The table has some 150,000 clones, about 80% seen once. Sample: peripheral blood. This receptor was obtained from a human donor in a cohort sampled during active COVID-19.

DNA of the CDR3: TGTGCCAGCAGCCGTAGCGGGAGAGTAGTCGGGGAGCTGTTTTTT. This sequence encodes CASSRSGRVVGELFF. This sequence joins TRBV7-6 and TRBJ2-2; the match to TRBD2 covers 9 bases. Germline V gene lookup returns CDR1 SGHVS and CDR2 FNYEAQ. V lost 5 bases to trimming and J lost 7 bases; unmatched junction nucleotides: 8. The CDR3 is 15 residues long.